The present TCR beta chain was sequenced within a study of blood T cell repertoires in COVID-19. About the study: The United States, Italy and Spain supplied acute and convalescent COVID-19 samples. Sample material is recorded as cDNA or gDNA derived from T cells, B-cell-depleted T cells, or PBMCs.

There are a few counts of this clone. Germline V lookup: CDR1 MNHEY, CDR2 SVGEGT. The CDR3 has 15 residues. Trimming removed 2 bases from V and 4 bases from J; junction bases left unmatched: 3. The repertoire was sequenced with immunoSEQ multiplex PCR; TCRdb's copy has only in-frame clones and lacks some. The sample has about 92,000 clones, 85% seen once; the top ten hold over 35%. The clonotype originates from a man older than 75 with acute or convalescent COVID-19. Source material: peripheral blood. The genes are TRBV6-2 or TRBV6-3 and TRBJ2-3; 10 bases map to TRBD2. As DNA, the CDR3 is TGTGCCAGCAGTTACGTCAGCGGGAGGGCAGATACGCAGTATTTT. Protein product: CASSYVSGRADTQYF.